Reported below is one T cell receptor (beta chain). This entry comes from a study of blood T cell repertoires in COVID-19. At the level of the study: The study drew acute and convalescent COVID-19 samples from the United States, Italy and Spain. From T cells, B-cell-depleted T cells, or PBMCs came the material, which was cDNA or gDNA.

V was shortened by 4 bases and J by 4 bases, with 11 bases between the two germline ends. Germline values: CDR1 SEHNR, CDR2 FQNEAQ (reference sequence). This CDR3 contains 13 residues. Original processing methods: Amplifying reference gene primers gave estimates of nucleated cell counts. Data came from immunoSEQ multiplex PCR; TCRdb stores just in-frame clones and leaves some out. D and trimming were read from the DNA, whereas the V and J calls and clone size are those reported in that table. The sample includes approximately 90,000 clones, approximately 80% seen only once; the top ten take roughly 3.2%.

The chain recombines TRBV7-9 with TRBJ2-7; TRBD2 is a possible D gene (6 bases). This receptor was identified in a man aged 50 or older with acute or convalescent COVID-19. Source material: peripheral blood. The CDR3 here is CASSYTSQYEQYF. CDR3 DNA sequence: TGTGCCAGCAGCTATACTAGCCAATACGAGCAGTACTTC.